This TCR beta chain appears in the sequencing data of a study of Graves' ophthalmopathy and Graves' hyperthyroidism. This clonotype showed up many times. The target antigen is unknown. RNA served as the template for amplifying TCR beta CDR3 regions. HTBI primers were used in a first-round RT-PCR, which preceded a second-round multiplex PCR. MiXCR, applied by TCRdb to the multiplex PCR reads, yields one record per CDR3 protein. The data contain over 650,000 distinct CDR3 sequences, about 41% of them singletons. Overall study findings and caveats: The model predicted progression of ophthalmopathy with a sensitivity of roughly 69%, and its specificity was roughly 77%.

Sequenced sample: peripheral blood. The clonotype originates from an adult man with Graves' ophthalmopathy.

CDR3 sequence (DNA): TGCGCCAGCAGCGTGATGGGGGTGAACACTGAAGCTTTCTTT. As protein: CASSVMGVNTEAFF. The chain has TRBV5-1 and TRBJ1-1, with TRBD1 as a possible D gene (5 bases). CDR1 is SGHRS, CDR2 YFSETQ, per germline. The CDR3 has 14 amino acids. Trimming took off 4 bases at V and 0 bases at J, with 10 bases between the two ends.